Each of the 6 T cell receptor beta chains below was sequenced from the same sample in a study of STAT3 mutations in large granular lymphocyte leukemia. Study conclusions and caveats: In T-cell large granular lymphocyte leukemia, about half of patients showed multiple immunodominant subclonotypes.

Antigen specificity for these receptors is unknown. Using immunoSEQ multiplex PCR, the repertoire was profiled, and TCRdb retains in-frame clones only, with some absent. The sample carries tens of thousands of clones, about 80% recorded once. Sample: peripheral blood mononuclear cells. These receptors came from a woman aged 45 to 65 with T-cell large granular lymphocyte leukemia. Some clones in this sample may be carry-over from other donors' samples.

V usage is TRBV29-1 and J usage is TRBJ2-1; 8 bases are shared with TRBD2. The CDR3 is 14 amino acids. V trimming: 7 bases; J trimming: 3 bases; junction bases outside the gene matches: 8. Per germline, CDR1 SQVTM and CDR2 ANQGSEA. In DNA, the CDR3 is TGCAGCGCCGCCCCACGGGGGGGCTACAATGAGCAGTTCTTC. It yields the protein CSAAPRGGYNEQFF.

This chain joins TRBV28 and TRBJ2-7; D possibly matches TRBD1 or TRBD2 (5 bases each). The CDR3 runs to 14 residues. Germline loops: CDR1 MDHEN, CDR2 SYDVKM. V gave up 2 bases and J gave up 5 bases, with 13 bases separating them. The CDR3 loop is CASSLRGAFHEQYF. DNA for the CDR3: TGTGCCAGCAGTTTAAGGGGAGCCTTTCACGAGCAGTACTTC.

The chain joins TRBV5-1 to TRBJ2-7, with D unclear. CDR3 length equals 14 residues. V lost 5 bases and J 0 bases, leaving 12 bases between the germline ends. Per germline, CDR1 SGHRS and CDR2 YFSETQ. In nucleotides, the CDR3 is TGCGCCAGCAGTTACTCCACGAGCTCCTACGAGCAGTACTTC. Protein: CASSYSTSSYEQYF.

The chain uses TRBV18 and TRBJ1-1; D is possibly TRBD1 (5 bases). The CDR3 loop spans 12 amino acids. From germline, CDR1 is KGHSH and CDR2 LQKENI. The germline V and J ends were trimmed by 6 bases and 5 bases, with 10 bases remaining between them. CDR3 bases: TGTGCCAGCTCCCTCAGGGAGACTGAAGCTTTCTTT. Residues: CASSLRETEAFF. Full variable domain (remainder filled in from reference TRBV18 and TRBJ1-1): NAGVMQNPRHLVRRRGQEARLRCSPMKGHSHVYWYRQLPEEGLKFMVYLQKENIIDESGMPKERFSAEFPKEGPSILRIQQVVRGDSAAYFCASSLRETEAFFGQGTRLTVV.

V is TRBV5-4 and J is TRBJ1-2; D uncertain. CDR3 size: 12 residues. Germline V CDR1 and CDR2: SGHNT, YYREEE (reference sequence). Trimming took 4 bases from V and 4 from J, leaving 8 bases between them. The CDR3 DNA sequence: TGTGCCAGCAGCACGATAAGCTATGGCTACACCTTC. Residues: CASSTISYGYTF.

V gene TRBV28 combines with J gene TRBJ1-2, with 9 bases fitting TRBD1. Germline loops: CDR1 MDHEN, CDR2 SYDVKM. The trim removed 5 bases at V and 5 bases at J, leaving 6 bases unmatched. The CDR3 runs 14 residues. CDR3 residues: CASSPGQGRYGYTF. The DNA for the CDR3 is TGTGCCAGCAGTCCAGGACAGGGGAGGTATGGCTACACCTTC.